This paragraph reports one T cell receptor beta chain. This record comes from a study of T cell responses to AZD1222 COVID-19 vaccine. Trimming removed 4 bases at V and 2 bases at J, with 7 bases between. In germline, CDR1 is SGHTA, CDR2 FQGNSA. This CDR3 is built from 13 residues. Using immunoSEQ multiplex PCR, the repertoire was profiled, and TCRdb retains in-frame clones only, with some absent. The data contain 100,000 to 150,000 clones, about 92% of them singletons. This TCR derives from an adult in good health. The V and J genes are TRBV7-2 and TRBJ2-3; no clear D gene. The sample consisted of peripheral blood, taken on day 0 of AZD1222 vaccination. CDR3 sequence: CASSWKATDTQYF. The DNA of the CDR3 is TGTGCCAGCAGCTGGAAGGCCACAGATACGCAGTATTTT.